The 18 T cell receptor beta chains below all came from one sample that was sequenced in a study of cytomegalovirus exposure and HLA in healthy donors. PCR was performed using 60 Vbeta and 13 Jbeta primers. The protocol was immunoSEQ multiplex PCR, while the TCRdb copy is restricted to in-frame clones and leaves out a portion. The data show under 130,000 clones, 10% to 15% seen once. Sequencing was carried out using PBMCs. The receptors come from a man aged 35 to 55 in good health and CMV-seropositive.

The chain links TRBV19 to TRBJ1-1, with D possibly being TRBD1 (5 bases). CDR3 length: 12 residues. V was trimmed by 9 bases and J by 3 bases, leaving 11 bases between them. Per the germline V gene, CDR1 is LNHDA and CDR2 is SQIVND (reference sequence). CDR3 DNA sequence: TGTGCCAGCGGGGGGTTTGACACTGAAGCTTTCTTT. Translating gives CASGGFDTEAFF. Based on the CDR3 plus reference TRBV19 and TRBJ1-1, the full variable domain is DGGITQSPKYLFRKEGQNVTLSCEQNLNHDAMYWYRQDPGQGLRLIYYSQIVNDFQKGDIAEGYSVSREKKESFPLTVTSAQKNPTAFYLCASGGFDTEAFFGQGTRLTVV.

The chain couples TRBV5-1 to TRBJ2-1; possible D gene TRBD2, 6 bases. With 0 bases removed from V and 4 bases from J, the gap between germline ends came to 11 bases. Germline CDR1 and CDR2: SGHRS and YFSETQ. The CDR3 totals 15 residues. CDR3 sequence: CASSLDVAAYNEQFF. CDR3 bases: TGCGCCAGCAGCTTGGACGTAGCGGCTTACAATGAGCAGTTCTTC.

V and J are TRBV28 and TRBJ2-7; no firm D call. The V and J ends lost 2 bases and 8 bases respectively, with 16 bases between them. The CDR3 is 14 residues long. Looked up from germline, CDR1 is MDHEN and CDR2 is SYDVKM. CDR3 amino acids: CASSLMAVRGKQYF. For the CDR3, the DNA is TGTGCCAGCAGTTTAATGGCGGTGCGCGGCAAGCAGTACTTC.

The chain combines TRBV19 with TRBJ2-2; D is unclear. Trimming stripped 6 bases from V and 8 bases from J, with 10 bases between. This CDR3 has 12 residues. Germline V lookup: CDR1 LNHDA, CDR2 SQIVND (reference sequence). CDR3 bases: TGTGCCAGTAGCTCTACGGTTGGGGAGCTGTTTTTT. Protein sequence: CASSSTVGELFF.

CDR3 sequence: CATSRGVAGVPEQYF. The CDR3, as DNA: TGTGCCACCAGCAGAGGTGTAGCGGGAGTACCCGAGCAGTACTTC. J is TRBJ2-7 and V is TRBV15; 9 nucleotides align to TRBD2. V gave up 1 base and J gave up 6 bases; unmatched junction bases: 7. This CDR3 region has 15 residues. CDR1 is LNHNV, CDR2 YYDKDF, per germline (reference sequence).

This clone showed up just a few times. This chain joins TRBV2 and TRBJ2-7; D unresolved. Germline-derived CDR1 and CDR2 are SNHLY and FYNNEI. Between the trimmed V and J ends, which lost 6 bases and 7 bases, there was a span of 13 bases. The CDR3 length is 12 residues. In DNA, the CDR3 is TGTGCCAGCAGGGTGCGGCAAAGGGAGCAGTACTTC. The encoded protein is CASRVRQREQYF.

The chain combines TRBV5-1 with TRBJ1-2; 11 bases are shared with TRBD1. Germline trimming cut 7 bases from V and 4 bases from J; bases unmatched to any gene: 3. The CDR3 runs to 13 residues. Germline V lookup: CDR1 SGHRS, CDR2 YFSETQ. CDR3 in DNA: TGCGCCAGCGGGACAGGGGGAATCTATGGCTACACCTTC. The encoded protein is CASGTGGIYGYTF.

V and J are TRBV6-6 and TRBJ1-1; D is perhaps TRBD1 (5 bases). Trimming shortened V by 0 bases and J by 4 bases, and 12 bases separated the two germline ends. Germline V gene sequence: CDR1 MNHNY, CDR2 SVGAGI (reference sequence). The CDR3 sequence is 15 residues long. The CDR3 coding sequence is TGTGCCAGCAGTTACTCGATTCAGGGAATCACTGAAGCTTTCTTT. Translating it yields CASSYSIQGITEAFF.

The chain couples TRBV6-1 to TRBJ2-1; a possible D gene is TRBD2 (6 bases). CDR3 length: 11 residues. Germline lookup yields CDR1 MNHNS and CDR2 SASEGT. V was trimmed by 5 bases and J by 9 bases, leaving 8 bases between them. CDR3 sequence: CASSFGGEQFF. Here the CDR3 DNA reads TGTGCCAGCAGTTTCGGGGGTGAGCAGTTCTTC.

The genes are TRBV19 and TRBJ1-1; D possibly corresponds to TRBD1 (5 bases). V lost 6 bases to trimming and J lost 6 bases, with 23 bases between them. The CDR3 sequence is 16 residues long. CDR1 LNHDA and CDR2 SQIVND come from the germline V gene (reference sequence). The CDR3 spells CASSLASGGASPEAFF. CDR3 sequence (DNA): TGTGCCAGTAGCCTCGCGTCAGGCGGGGCCTCCCCTGAAGCTTTCTTT. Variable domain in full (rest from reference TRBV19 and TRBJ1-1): DGGITQSPKYLFRKEGQNVTLSCEQNLNHDAMYWYRQDPGQGLRLIYYSQIVNDFQKGDIAEGYSVSREKKESFPLTVTSAQKNPTAFYLCASSLASGGASPEAFFGQGTRLTVV.

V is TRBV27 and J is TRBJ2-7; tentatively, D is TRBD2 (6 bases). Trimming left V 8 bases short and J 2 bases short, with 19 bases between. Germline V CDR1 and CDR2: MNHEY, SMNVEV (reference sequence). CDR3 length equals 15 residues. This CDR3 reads CASQSDVADTYEQYF. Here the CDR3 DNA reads TGTGCCAGCCAGAGTGATGTAGCGGACACCTACGAGCAGTACTTC.

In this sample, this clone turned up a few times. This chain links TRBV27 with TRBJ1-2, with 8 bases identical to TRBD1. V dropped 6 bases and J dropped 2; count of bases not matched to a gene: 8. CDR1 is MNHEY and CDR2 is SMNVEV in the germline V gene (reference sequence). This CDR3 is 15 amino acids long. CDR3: CASSPRTGYNYGYTF. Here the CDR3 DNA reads TGTGCCAGCAGCCCCCGGACAGGGTACAACTATGGCTACACCTTC.

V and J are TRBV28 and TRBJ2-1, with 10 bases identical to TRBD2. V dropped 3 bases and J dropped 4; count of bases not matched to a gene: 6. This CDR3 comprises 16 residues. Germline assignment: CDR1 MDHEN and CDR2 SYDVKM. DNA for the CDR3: TGTGCCAGCAGTTTGGGGGCTAGCGGGGGTTACAATGAGCAGTTCTTC. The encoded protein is CASSLGASGGYNEQFF.

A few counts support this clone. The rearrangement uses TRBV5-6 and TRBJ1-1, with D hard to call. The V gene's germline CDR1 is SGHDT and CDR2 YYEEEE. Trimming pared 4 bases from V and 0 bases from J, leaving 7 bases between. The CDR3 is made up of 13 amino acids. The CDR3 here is CASSGQMNTEAFF. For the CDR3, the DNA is TGTGCCAGCAGCGGTCAGATGAACACTGAAGCTTTCTTT.

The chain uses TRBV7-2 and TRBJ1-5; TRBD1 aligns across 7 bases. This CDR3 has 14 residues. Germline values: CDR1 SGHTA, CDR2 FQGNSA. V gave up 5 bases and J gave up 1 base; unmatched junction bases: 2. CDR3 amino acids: CASSTGVSNQPQHF. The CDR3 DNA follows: TGTGCCAGCAGCACAGGGGTGAGCAATCAGCCCCAGCATTTT.

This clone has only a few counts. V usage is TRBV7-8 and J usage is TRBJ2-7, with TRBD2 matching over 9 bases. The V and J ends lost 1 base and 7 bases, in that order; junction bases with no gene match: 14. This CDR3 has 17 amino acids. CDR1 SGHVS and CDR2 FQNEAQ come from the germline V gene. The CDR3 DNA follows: TGTGCCAGCAGCTTAGGACGGTGGGCGGGAGGGCCGGGTGAGCAGTACTTC. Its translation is CASSLGRWAGGPGEQYF.

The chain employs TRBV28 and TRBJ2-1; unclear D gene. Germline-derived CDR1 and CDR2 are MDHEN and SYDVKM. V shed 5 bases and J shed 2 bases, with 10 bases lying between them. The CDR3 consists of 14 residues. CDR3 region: CASSISVAYNEQFF. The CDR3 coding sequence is TGTGCCAGCAGTATCTCGGTCGCCTACAATGAGCAGTTCTTC.

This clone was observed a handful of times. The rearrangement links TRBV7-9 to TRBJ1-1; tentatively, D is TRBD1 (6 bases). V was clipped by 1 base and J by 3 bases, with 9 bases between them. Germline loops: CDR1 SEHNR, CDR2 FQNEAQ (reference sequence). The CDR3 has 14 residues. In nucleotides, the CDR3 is TGTGCCAGCAGCTTAGGGACAGCTTACACTGAAGCTTTCTTT. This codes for CASSLGTAYTEAFF.